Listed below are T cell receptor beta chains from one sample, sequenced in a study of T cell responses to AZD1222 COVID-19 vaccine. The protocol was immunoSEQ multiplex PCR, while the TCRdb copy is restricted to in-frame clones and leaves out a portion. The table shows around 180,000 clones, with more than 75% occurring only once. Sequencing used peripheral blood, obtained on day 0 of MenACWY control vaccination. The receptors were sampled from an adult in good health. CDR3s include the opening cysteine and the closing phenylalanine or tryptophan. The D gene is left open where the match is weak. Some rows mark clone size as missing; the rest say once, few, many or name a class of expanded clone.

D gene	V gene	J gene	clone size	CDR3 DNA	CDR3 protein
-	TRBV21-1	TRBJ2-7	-	TGTGCCAGCAGCGTCCGGGACAGGGACCCCGAGCAGTACTTC	CASSVRDRDPEQYF
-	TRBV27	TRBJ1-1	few	TGTGCCAGCAGTTGGGTTCGGAACACTGAAGCTTTCTTT	CASSWVRNTEAFF
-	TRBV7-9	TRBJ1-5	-	TGTGCCAGCAGCTCAGACAGCATTTCCCAGCATTTT	CASSSDSISQHF
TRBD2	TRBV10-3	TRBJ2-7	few	TGTGCCATCAGTTCCTCCATAAGCGGGAGTATAAACGAGCAGTACTTC	CAISSSISGSINEQYF
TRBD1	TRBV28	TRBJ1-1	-	TGTGCCAGCAGTTCACCGAACAGGGGTATGAACACTGAAGCTTTCTTT	CASSSPNRGMNTEAFF
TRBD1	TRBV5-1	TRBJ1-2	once	TGCGCCAGCAGCTGGGGGGACAGGGTGAACTATGGCTACACCTTC	CASSWGDRVNYGYTF
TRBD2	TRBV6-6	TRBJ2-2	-	TGTGCCAGCAGACCTAGCGGGATGGGCACCGGGGAGCTGTTTTTT	CASRPSGMGTGELFF
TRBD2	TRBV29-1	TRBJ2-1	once	TGCAGCGTCACAGGAGCGGGAAGACCGAAGTCGGGTTACTACAATGAGCAGTTCTTC	CSVTGAGRPKSGYYNEQFF
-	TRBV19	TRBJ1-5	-	TGTGCCAGTAACGGTCGGTATCAGCCCCAGCATTTT	CASNGRYQPQHF
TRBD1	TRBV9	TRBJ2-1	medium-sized	TGTGCCAGCAGCCCCCGGCAGGGGGATGGTGAGCAGTTCTTC	CASSPRQGDGEQFF
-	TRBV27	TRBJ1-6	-	TGTGCCAGCAGTTCCTGGGGGGAGAGTGATTCACCCCTCCACTTT	CASSSWGESDSPLHF
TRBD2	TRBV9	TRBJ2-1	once	TGTGCCAGCAGCCCCTCCGGGACTAGCGGGGGGTTCCACAATGAGCAGTTCTTC	CASSPSGTSGGFHNEQFF
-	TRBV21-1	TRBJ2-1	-	TGTGCCAGCAGCCTTAGACTAGCGGAACGTAATGAGCAGTTCTTC	CASSLRLAERNEQFF
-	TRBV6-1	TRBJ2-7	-	TGTGCCAGCAGTGAAACGTCGGACGTAACCTACGAGCAGTACTTC	CASSETSDVTYEQYF
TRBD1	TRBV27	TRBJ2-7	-	TGTGCCAGCTACCGAAGGACTGGGACAGGGGTCTACGAGCAGTACTTC	CASYRRTGTGVYEQYF
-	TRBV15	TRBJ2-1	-	TGTGCCACCAGCAGAGATGTGGGGAGTCGTCTTAATGAGCAGTTCTTC	CATSRDVGSRLNEQFF
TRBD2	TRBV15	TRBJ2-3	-	TGTGCCACCAGCGGGCCGGGGGGTTCAACAGATACGCAGTATTTT	CATSGPGGSTDTQYF
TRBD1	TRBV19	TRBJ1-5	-	TGTGCCAGTAGTATAGAGGGACAGGGGTCAAGTCAGCCCCAGCATTTT	CASSIEGQGSSQPQHF
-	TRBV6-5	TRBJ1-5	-	TGTGCCAGCAGGCGGGACCCTCGAGGCAATCAGCCCCAGCATTTT	CASRRDPRGNQPQHF
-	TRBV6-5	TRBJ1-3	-	TGTGCCAGCAGTTACGGGGGAGTCTCTGGAAACACCATATATTTT	CASSYGGVSGNTIYF
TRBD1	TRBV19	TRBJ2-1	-	TGTGCCAGTAGTGCCCGGGACAGGGGTTCGGATGAGCAGTTCTTC	CASSARDRGSDEQFF
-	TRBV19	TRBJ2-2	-	TGTGCCACTACAGACACCGGGGAGCTGTTTTTT	CATTDTGELFF